These 18 T cell receptor beta chains came from one sample sequenced in a study of CD8 T cells in Susac syndrome. RNA, at roughly 0.45 to 1 ug, was reverse transcribed with random hexamers. TCRdb analysed the immunoSEQ multiplex PCR reads with MiXCR anew, one entry per CDR3 protein. The sample consists of about 71,000 distinct CDR3 sequences, approximately 96% of them appearing once. The sequenced sample was CD4+ T cells from PBMCs. These TCRs come from a human donor with multiple sclerosis.

CDR3 coding DNA: TGTGCCAGCAGCCTCGGGCAGGGCCGGGGCACTGAAGCTTTCTTT. It is translated as CASSLGQGRGTEAFF. The J gene is TRBJ1-1, the V gene TRBV11-3; possibly TRBD1 for D (5 bases). The germline V and J ends were trimmed by 5 bases and 4 bases, with 17 bases remaining between them. This CDR3 region has 15 residues. Germline V gives CDR1 SGHNT, CDR2 YENEEA.

This chain joins TRBV13 and TRBJ2-1; D call uncertain. V was shortened by 4 bases and J by 6 bases, with 10 bases between the two germline ends. Germline CDR1 PRHDT, CDR2 FYEKMQ (reference sequence). This CDR3 has 13 amino acids. The CDR3 DNA follows: TGTGCCAGCAGCTCGTCACCGGTCAATGAGCAGTTCTTC. Amino acids: CASSSSPVNEQFF.

J is TRBJ1-1 and V is TRBV6-1; 8 bases are a match to TRBD1. In germline, CDR1 is MNHNS, CDR2 SASEGT. V was pared by 6 bases and J by 6 bases, with 9 bases of the junction left unmatched. This CDR3 is built from 14 residues. Here the CDR3 DNA reads TGTGCCAGCAGCCTTGACAGGGGAGGCGCTGAAGCTTTCTTT. It yields the protein CASSLDRGGAEAFF.

The chain has TRBV20-1 and TRBJ2-3; the D gene is possibly TRBD2 (5 bases). The germline CDR1 and CDR2 sequences are DFQATT and SNEGSKA (reference sequence). The CDR3 consists of 14 residues. V was shortened by 3 bases and J by 5 bases, with 15 bases between the two germline ends. The CDR3 region has the DNA TGCAGTGCTAGTAGGAGGCAGCCCCGAGATACGCAGTATTTT. Translated, it gives CSASRRQPRDTQYF.

In its sample, this clonotype was seen once. The chain joins TRBV2 to TRBJ2-1; D might be TRBD2 (6 bases). Germline values: CDR1 SNHLY, CDR2 FYNNEI. The CDR3 totals 14 residues. The V gene lost 6 bases and the J gene lost 10 bases, with 19 bases spanning the gap. CDR3 coding DNA: TGTGCCAGCAGGCCCCGGGACTTAGGTGGAGAGCAGTTCTTC. It is translated as CASRPRDLGGEQFF. The complete variable domain, with remaining parts taken from reference TRBV2 and TRBJ2-1, reads EPEVTQTPSHQVTQMGQEVILRCVPISNHLYFYWYRQILGQKVEFLVSFYNNEISEKSEIFDDQFSVERPDGSNFTLKIRSTKLEDSAMYFCASRPRDLGGEQFFGPGTRLTVL.

Here the CDR3 reads CASSLAGWGGELFF. For the CDR3, the DNA is TGTGCCAGCAGCTTAGCGGGGTGGGGCGGGGAGCTGTTTTTT. The chain links TRBV7-2 to TRBJ2-2; D is unresolved. Between the trimmed V and J ends, which lost 0 bases and 7 bases, there was a span of 9 bases. CDR3 size: 14 residues. Germline lookup yields CDR1 SGHTA and CDR2 FQGNSA.

The V and J genes are TRBV29-1 and TRBJ1-2; tentative D call: TRBD1 (6 bases). This CDR3 spans 13 amino acids. The germline CDR1 and CDR2 sequences are SQVTM and ANQGSEA. V shed 7 bases and J shed 7 bases, with 19 bases lying between them. The CDR3 nucleotides read TGCAGCGCCGGTTTAGCACAGGGAAGTGGCTACACCTTC. As protein: CSAGLAQGSGYTF.

This rearrangement joins TRBV4-2 to TRBJ1-3; D ambiguous. V was shortened by 6 bases and J by 2 bases, with 14 bases between the two germline ends. Per the germline V gene, CDR1 is LGHNA and CDR2 is YNFKEQ. The CDR3 spans 15 residues. CDR3 region: CASSPLGSAGNTIYF. CDR3 DNA sequence: TGTGCCAGCAGTCCCTTAGGGTCGGCTGGAAACACCATATATTTT.

The rearrangement joins TRBV15 to TRBJ1-4; D call uncertain. Trimming took off 0 bases at V and 10 bases at J, with 9 bases between the two ends. CDR1 and CDR2 (germline): LNHNV, YYDKDF (reference sequence). The CDR3 is made up of 13 amino acids. DNA for the CDR3: TGTGCCACCAGCAGAGATATTCCAGGAAAACTGTTTTTT. This sequence encodes CATSRDIPGKLFF.

This chain joins TRBV6-1 and TRBJ1-1; D may be TRBD1 (6 bases). V lost 7 bases, J lost 10 bases, and 19 bases lay in between. This CDR3 has 13 amino acids. Looked up from germline, CDR1 is MNHNS and CDR2 is SASEGT. For the CDR3, the DNA is TGTGCCAGCATCCCGGGACATGCGACGGGAGCTTTCTTT. This codes for CASIPGHATGAFF.

The rearrangement uses TRBV29-1 and TRBJ2-3; D not resolved. Germline assignment: CDR1 SQVTM and CDR2 ANQGSEA. Trimming stripped 2 bases from V and 0 bases from J, with 9 bases between. CDR3 length equals 14 residues. For the CDR3, the DNA is TGCAGCGTTGAAAACGGAACCAGCACAGATACGCAGTATTTT. Amino acid sequence: CSVENGTSTDTQYF.

This chain uses TRBV6-2 or TRBV6-3 with TRBJ1-5; D perhaps matches TRBD1 (6 bases). Germline V lookup: CDR1 MNHEY, CDR2 SVGEGT. Trimming took 6 bases from V and 5 from J, leaving 14 bases between them. CDR3 length equals 14 residues. CDR3 sequence (DNA): TGTGCCAGCAGCGCCGGGACATTGTATCAGCCCCAGCATTTT. Encoded protein: CASSAGTLYQPQHF.

The J gene is TRBJ2-5, the V gene TRBV7-9; possible D gene TRBD2, 6 bases. Germline CDR1 is SEHNR and CDR2 is FQNEAQ (reference sequence). The CDR3 is 13 residues long. Trimming pared 5 bases from V and 5 bases from J, leaving 12 bases between. CDR3 coding DNA: TGTGCCAGCAGCCGGGACTCTCACGAGACCCAGTACTTC. Translation gives CASSRDSHETQYF. The variable domain in full, completed from reference TRBV7-9 and TRBJ2-5, reads DTGVSQNPRHKITKRGQNVTFRCDPISEHNRLYWYRQTLGQGPEFLTYFQNEAQLEKSRLLSDRFSAERPKGSFSTLEIQRTEQGDSAMYLCASSRDSHETQYFGPGTRLLVL.

The chain recombines TRBV6-6 with TRBJ2-3; D unresolved. Germline CDR1 and CDR2: MNHNY and SVGAGI (reference sequence). The CDR3 runs 11 residues. V was cut by 6 bases and J by 5 bases, with 6 bases left in between. For the CDR3, the DNA is TGTGCCAGCAGCGACCTAGATACGCAGTATTTT. Translation gives CASSDLDTQYF.

The rearrangement links TRBV5-1 to TRBJ2-1; 11 bases align to TRBD2. Per the germline V gene, CDR1 is SGHRS and CDR2 is YFSETQ. The CDR3 runs to 15 residues. The junction had 6 bases not matched to a gene; V was cut back by 3 bases and J by 7 bases. The CDR3 nucleotides read TGCGCCAGCAGCTCCGTAGCGGGGGGGATAAATGAGCAGTTCTTC. Protein product: CASSSVAGGINEQFF.

This chain connects TRBV20-1 to TRBJ2-2, with D tentatively TRBD2 (6 bases). Trimming stripped 0 bases from V and 0 bases from J, with 17 bases between. This CDR3 is built from 18 residues. Germline CDR1 is DFQATT and CDR2 is SNEGSKA (reference sequence). The DNA of the CDR3 is TGCAGTGCTAGAGAAATAAGGCTTGGGGGGACGAACACCGGGGAGCTGTTTTTT. Amino acids: CSAREIRLGGTNTGELFF.

V and J are TRBV12-3 or TRBV12-4 and TRBJ2-7, with TRBD1 matching over 10 bases. CDR3 size: 16 residues. V was clipped by 5 bases and J by 0 bases; unmatched bases: 7. The CDR3 loop is CASSRGQGTFSYEQYF. CDR3 in DNA: TGTGCCAGCAGTAGGGGACAGGGGACTTTCTCCTACGAGCAGTACTTC.

The chain links TRBV28 to TRBJ1-1; tentative D call: TRBD1 (6 bases). The V end was cut by 0 bases, the J end by 1 base, with 12 bases between. Germline-derived CDR1 and CDR2 are MDHEN and SYDVKM. CDR3 length: 16 amino acids. The CDR3, as DNA: TGTGCCAGCAGTTTATGGTTACAGGGACAGAACACTGAAGCTTTCTTT. Encoded protein: CASSLWLQGQNTEAFF.